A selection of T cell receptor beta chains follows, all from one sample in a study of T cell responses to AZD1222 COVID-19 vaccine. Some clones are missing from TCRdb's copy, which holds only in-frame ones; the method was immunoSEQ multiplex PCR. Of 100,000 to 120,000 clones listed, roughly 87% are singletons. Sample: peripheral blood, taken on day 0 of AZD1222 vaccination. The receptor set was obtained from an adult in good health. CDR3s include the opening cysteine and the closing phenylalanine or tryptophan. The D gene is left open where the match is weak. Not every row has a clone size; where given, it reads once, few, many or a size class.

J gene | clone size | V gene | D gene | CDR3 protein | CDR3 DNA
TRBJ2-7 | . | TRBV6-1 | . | CASSEAVIRAAYEQYF | TGTGCCAGCAGTGAAGCGGTAATTCGGGCAGCCTACGAGCAGTACTTC
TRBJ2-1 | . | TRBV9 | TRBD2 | CASSVLAGGPVFF | TGTGCCAGCAGCGTACTGGCGGGGGGGCCTGTCTTCTTC
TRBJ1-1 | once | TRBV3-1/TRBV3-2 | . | CASSHPTVARGNTEAFF | TGTGCCAGCAGCCATCCGACGGTTGCAAGGGGTAACACTGAAGCTTTCTTT
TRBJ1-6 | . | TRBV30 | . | CAWSVPQGGNSPLHF | TGTGCCTGGAGTGTTCCGCAGGGAGGTAATTCACCCCTCCACTTT
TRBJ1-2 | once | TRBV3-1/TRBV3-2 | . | CASSQYGRLDYGYTF | TGTGCCAGCAGCCAGTATGGCCGACTCGACTATGGCTACACCTTC
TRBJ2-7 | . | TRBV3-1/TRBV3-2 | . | CASSQPTSGPPRVSYEQYF | TGTGCCAGCAGCCAGCCTACCTCCGGACCACCTAGAGTCTCCTACGAGCAGTACTTC
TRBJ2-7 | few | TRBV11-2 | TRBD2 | CASSLVSGGPSYEQYF | TGTGCCAGCAGCTTAGTTAGCGGGGGGCCTTCCTACGAGCAGTACTTC
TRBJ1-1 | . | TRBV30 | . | CAWSAESHTEAFF | TGTGCCTGGAGCGCGGAAAGCCACACTGAAGCTTTCTTT
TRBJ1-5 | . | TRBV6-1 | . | CASSEAGRRRQSEPQHF | TGTGCCAGCAGTGAAGCGGGGAGGAGGAGGCAATCAGAGCCCCAGCATTTT
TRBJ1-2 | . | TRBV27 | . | CASSLARFDYGYTF | TGTGCCAGCAGTTTGGCCAGATTCGACTATGGCTACACCTTC
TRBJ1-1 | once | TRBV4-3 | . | CASSVRTASTEAFF | TGCGCCAGCAGCGTACGGACGGCTAGCACTGAAGCTTTCTTT
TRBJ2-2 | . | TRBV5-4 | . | CASSRNTGELFF | TGTGCCAGCAGCAGGAACACCGGGGAGCTGTTTTTT
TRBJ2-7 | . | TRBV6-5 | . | CATRGALMSYEQYF | TGTGCCACCCGGGGGGCCTTAATGTCCTACGAGCAGTACTTC
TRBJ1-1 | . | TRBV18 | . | CASSRRDSTEAFF | TGTGCCAGCTCACGAAGGGATAGCACTGAAGCTTTCTTT
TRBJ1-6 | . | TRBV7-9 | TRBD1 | CASSRGTGGNSPLHF | TGTGCCAGCAGCAGAGGGACAGGGGGAAATTCACCCCTCCACTTT
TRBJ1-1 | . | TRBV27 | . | CASSLVRSNTEAFF | TGTGCCAGCAGTTTAGTCAGGTCGAACACTGAAGCTTTCTTT
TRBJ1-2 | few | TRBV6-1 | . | CASSEASPAGNYGYTF | TGTGCCAGCAGTGAAGCGTCCCCCGCAGGGAACTATGGCTACACCTTC
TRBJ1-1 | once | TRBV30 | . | CAWGRGGNTEAFF | TGTGCCTGGGGGAGGGGGGGCAACACTGAAGCTTTCTTT
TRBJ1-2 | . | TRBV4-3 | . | CASSQLGGQANYGYTF | TGCGCCAGCAGCCAATTGGGAGGACAAGCAAACTATGGCTACACCTTC
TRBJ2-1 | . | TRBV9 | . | CASSVRHNQDNEQFF | TGTGCCAGCAGCGTACGTCATAACCAGGACAATGAGCAGTTCTTC
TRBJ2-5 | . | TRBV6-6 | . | CASSYPPMTLETQYF | TGTGCCAGCAGTTACCCCCCTATGACTTTAGAGACCCAGTACTTC
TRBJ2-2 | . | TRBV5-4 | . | CASSRKRDADTGELFF | TGTGCCAGCAGCCGTAAAAGGGACGCGGACACCGGGGAGCTGTTTTTT
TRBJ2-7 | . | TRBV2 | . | CASSARTSYEQYF | TGTGCCAGCAGTGCCAGGACTTCCTACGAGCAGTACTTC
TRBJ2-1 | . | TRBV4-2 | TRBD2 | CASSLLAGPFNEQFF | TGTGCCAGCAGCCTCCTAGCGGGGCCTTTCAATGAGCAGTTCTTC
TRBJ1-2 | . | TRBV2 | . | CASSFDSGDGYTF | TGTGCCAGCAGTTTTGACAGCGGAGATGGCTACACCTTC
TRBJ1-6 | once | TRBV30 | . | CAWTRVSGNSPLHF | TGTGCCTGGACTCGGGTCTCAGGAAATTCACCCCTCCACTTT
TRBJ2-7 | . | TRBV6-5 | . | CASRTQTYEQYF | TGTGCCAGCCGGACACAGACCTACGAGCAGTACTTC
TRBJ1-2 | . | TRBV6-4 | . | CASSDGQQNSLGGYTF | TGTGCCAGCAGTGACGGACAGCAAAATTCGTTGGGTGGCTACACCTTC
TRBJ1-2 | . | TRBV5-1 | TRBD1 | CASSPRGLEAYGYTF | TGCGCCAGCAGCCCCAGGGGGCTCGAAGCTTATGGCTACACCTTC
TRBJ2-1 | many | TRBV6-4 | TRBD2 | CASSDGGGPNEQFF | TGTGCCAGCAGTGACGGCGGGGGTCCCAATGAGCAGTTCTTC
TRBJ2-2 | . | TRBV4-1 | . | CASSQGVAIGELFF | TGCGCCAGCAGCCAAGGTGTCGCTATAGGGGAGCTGTTTTTT
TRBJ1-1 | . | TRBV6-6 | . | CASSRGGLPILRNTEAFF | TGTGCCAGCAGCCGAGGGGGACTGCCCATCCTCAGAAACACTGAAGCTTTCTTT
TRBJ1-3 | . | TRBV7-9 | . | CASSSSVGSGNTIYF | TGTGCCAGCAGCTCAAGTGTCGGCTCTGGAAACACCATATATTTT
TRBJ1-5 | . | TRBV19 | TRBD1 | CASSIRTGLDQPQHF | TGTGCCAGTAGTATTCGGACAGGGTTAGATCAGCCCCAGCATTTT
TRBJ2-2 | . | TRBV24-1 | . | CATSDPRATNTGELFF | TGTGCCACCAGTGATCCCCGGGCAACGAACACCGGGGAGCTGTTTTTT
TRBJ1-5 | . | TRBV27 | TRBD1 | CASSWTGGGNQPQHF | TGTGCCAGCAGTTGGACAGGGGGCGGCAATCAGCCCCAGCATTTT
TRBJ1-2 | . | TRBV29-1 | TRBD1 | CSVEGQGSSGYTF | TGCAGCGTTGAAGGACAGGGGAGTAGTGGCTACACCTTC
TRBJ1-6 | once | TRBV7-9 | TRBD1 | CASSEPRTGLNSPLHF | TGTGCCAGCAGCGAACCCCGGACAGGGCTGAATTCACCCCTCCACTTT
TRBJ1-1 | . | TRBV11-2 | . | CASSLSLRGSKATEAFF | TGTGCCAGCAGCTTATCCCTACGGGGTTCGAAGGCCACTGAAGCTTTCTTT
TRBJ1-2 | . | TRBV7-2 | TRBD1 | CASSSQTRTGLYGYTF | TGTGCCAGCAGCTCCCAAACAAGGACAGGTCTTTATGGCTACACCTTC
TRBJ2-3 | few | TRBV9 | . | CASSLDRGLTDTQYF | TGTGCCAGCAGCCTGGACCGCGGACTCACAGATACGCAGTATTTT
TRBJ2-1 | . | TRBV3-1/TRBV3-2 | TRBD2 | CASSQRGGSYNEQFF | TGTGCCAGCAGCCAGCGGGGGGGCTCCTACAATGAGCAGTTCTTC
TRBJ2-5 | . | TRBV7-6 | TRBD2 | CASSLSSSGSSETQYF | TGTGCCAGCAGCTTATCTTCTAGCGGGTCCTCAGAGACCCAGTACTTC
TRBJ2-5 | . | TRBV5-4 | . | CASSFDERETQYF | TGTGCCAGCAGCTTCGACGAAAGGGAGACCCAGTACTTC
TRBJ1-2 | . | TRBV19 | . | CVSSSQAVTILTGYTF | TGTGTCAGTAGTTCCCAGGCGGTTACAATCCTAACGGGCTACACCTTC
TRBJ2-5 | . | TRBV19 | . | CASSIIREETQYF | TGTGCCAGTAGTATTATCAGGGAAGAGACCCAGTACTTC
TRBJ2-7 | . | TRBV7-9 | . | CASSLSYEQYF | TGTGCCAGCAGCTTAAGCTACGAGCAGTACTTC
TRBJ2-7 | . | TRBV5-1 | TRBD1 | CASSSGTVSYEQYF | TGCGCCAGCAGCTCCGGGACAGTTAGTTACGAGCAGTACTTC
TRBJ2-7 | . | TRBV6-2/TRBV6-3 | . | CASSYLTNYEQYF | TGTGCCAGCAGTTACCTGACAAATTACGAGCAGTACTTC
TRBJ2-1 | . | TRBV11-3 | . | CASSLGFAGSSYNEQFF | TGTGCCAGCAGCTTAGGATTTGCGGGGAGCTCCTACAATGAGCAGTTCTTC
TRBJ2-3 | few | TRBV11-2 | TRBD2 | CASSAGWRGATDTQYF | TGTGCCAGCAGCGCGGGTTGGCGGGGGGCCACAGATACGCAGTATTTT
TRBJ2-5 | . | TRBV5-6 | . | CASSLGAGWETQYF | TGTGCCAGCAGCTTGGGCGCAGGCTGGGAGACCCAGTACTTC
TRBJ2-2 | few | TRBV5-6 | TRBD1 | CASSLFQGANTGELFF | TGTGCCAGCAGCTTGTTCCAGGGGGCGAACACCGGGGAGCTGTTTTTT
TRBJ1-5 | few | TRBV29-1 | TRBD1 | CSVAQGGNQPQHF | TGCAGCGTGGCACAGGGGGGGAATCAGCCCCAGCATTTT
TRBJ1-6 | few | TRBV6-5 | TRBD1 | CAVVGQRNSPLHF | TGTGCCGTAGTGGGACAGAGAAATTCACCCCTCCACTTT
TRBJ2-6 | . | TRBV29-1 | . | CSVGRDSSISGANVLTF | TGCAGCGTTGGACGGGACTCTTCTATCTCTGGGGCCAACGTCCTGACTTTC